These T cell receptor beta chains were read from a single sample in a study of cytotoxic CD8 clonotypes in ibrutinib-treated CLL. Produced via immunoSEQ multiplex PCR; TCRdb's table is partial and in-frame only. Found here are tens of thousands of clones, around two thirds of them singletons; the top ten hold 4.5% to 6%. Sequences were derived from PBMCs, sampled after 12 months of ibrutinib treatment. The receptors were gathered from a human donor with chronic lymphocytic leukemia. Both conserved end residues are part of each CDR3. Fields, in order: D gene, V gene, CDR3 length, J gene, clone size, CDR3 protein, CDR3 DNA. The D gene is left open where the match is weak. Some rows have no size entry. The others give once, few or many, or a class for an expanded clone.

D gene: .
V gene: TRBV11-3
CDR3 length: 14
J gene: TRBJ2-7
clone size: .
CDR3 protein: CASSASGTEYEQYF
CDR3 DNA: TGTGCCAGCAGCGCGTCCGGGACTGAGTACGAGCAGTACTTC

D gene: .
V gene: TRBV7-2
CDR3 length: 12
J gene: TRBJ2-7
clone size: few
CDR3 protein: CASSSRFSEQYF
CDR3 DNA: TGTGCCAGCAGCTCGCGGTTTTCCGAGCAGTACTTC

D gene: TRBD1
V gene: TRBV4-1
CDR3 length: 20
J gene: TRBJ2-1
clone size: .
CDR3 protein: CASSQDPPWSGQGTHNEQFF
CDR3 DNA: TGCGCCAGCAGCCAAGATCCCCCCTGGTCGGGACAGGGAACGCACAATGAGCAGTTCTTC

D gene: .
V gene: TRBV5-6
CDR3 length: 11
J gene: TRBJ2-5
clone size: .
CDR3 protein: CASSSTGTCNF
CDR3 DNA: TGTGCCAGCAGCAGTACCGGGACATGTAACTTC

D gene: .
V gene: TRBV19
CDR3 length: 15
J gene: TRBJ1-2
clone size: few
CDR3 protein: CASSITPQGLYGYTF
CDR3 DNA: TGTGCCAGTAGTATAACGCCGCAGGGTTTATATGGCTACACCTTC

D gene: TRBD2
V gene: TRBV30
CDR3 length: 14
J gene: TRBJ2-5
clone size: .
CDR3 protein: CAFRLAGSQETQYF
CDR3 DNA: TGTGCCTTCCGACTAGCGGGCTCCCAAGAGACCCAGTACTTC

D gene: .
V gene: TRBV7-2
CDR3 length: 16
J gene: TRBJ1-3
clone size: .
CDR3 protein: CASSLWSTVSGNTIYF
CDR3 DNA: TGTGCCAGCAGCTTATGGTCCACAGTCTCCGGAAACACCATATATTTT

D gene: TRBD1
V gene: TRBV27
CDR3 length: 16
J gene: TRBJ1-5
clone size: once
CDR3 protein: CASSPGTGHINQPQHF
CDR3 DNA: TGTGCCAGCAGTCCGGGGACAGGGCACATTAATCAGCCCCAGCATTTT

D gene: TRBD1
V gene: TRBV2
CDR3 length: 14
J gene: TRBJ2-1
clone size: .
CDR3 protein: CASSMGQGSWEQFF
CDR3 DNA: TGTGCCAGCAGTATGGGACAGGGGTCATGGGAGCAGTTCTTC

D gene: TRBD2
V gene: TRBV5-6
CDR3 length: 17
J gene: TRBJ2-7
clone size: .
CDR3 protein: CASSPWTSGGPTYEQYF
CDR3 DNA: TGTGCCAGCAGCCCGTGGACTAGCGGGGGCCCAACCTACGAGCAGTACTTC

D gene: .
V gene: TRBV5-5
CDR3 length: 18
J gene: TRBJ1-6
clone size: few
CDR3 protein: CASSSHGTRPYYNSPLHF
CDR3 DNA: TGTGCCAGCAGCTCACACGGGACAAGGCCCTACTATAATTCACCCCTCCACTTT

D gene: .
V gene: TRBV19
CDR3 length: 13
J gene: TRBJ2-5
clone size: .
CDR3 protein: CASSIGGRETQYF
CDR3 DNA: TGTGCCAGTAGTATCGGGGGTCGAGAGACCCAGTACTTC

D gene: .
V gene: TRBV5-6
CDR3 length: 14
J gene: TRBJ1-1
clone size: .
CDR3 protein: CASSTGHRNTEAFF
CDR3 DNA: TGTGCCAGCAGCACTGGACACCGAAACACTGAAGCTTTCTTT

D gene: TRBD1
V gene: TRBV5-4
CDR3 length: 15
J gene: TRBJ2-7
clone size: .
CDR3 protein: CASSWTGQGSYEQYF
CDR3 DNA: TGTGCCAGCAGTTGGACAGGCCAGGGCTCCTACGAGCAGTACTTC

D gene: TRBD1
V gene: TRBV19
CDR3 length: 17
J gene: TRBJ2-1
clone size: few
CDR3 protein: CASSKRVGTGTNNEQFF
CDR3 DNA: TGTGCCAGTAGTAAGAGGGTGGGGACAGGCACAAACAATGAGCAGTTCTTC

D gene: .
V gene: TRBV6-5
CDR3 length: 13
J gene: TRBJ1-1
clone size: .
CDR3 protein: CASISGFSTEAFF
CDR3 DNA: TGTGCCAGCATTTCAGGGTTTTCCACTGAAGCTTTCTTT

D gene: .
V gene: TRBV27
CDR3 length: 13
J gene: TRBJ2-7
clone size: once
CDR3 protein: CASMTSVGGGQYF
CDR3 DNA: TGTGCCAGTATGACTAGTGTGGGTGGAGGGCAGTACTTC

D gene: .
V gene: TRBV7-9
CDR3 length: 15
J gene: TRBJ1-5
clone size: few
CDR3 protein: CASSPRDGGNQPQHF
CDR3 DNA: TGTGCCAGCAGCCCCAGGGACGGGGGCAATCAGCCCCAGCATTTT

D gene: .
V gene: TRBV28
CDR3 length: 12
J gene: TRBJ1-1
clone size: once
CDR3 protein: CASSLQAGEAFF
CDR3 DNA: TGTGCCAGCAGTTTACAGGCAGGTGAAGCTTTCTTT

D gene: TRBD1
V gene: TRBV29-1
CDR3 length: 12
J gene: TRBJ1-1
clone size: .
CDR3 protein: CSAVRDRVIPFF
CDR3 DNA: TGCAGCGCGGTCCGGGACAGGGTGATTCCTTTCTTT

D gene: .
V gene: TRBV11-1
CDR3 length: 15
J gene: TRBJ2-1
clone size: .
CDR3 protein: CASSLRQDSYNEQFF
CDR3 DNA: TGTGCCAGCAGCTTAAGACAGGACTCCTACAATGAGCAGTTCTTC

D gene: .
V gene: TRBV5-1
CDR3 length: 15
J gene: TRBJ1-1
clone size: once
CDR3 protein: CASSPRGRENTEAFF
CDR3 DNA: TGCGCCAGCAGCCCCCGGGGCAGAGAGAACACTGAAGCTTTCTTT

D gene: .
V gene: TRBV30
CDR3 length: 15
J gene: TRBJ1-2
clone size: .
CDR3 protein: CAWSGGTDTNYGYTF
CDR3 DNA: TGTGCCTGGAGTGGGGGAACAGACACTAACTATGGCTACACCTTC

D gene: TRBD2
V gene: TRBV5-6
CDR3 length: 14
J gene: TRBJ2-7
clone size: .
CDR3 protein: CASSFGTRSYEQYF
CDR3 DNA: TGTGCCAGCAGCTTTGGGACTAGATCATACGAGCAGTACTTC

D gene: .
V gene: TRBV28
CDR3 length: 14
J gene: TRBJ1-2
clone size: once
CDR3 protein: CASSLEQLSYGYTF
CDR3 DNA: TGTGCCAGCAGTTTAGAGCAGCTTTCCTATGGCTACACCTTC

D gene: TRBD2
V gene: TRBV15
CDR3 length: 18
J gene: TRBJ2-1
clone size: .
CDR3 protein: CATSRGRLGTSGGNEQFF
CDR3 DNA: TGTGCCACCAGCAGAGGGCGGCTAGGGACTAGCGGGGGGAATGAGCAGTTCTTC

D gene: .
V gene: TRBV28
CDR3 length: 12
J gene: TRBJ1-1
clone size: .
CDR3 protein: CASSLTYTEAFF
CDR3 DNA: TGTGCCAGCAGTTTGACATACACTGAAGCTTTCTTT

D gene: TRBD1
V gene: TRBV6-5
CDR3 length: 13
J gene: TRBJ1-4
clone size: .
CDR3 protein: CASGTGSNEKLFF
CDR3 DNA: TGTGCCAGCGGGACAGGGTCGAATGAAAAACTGTTTTTT

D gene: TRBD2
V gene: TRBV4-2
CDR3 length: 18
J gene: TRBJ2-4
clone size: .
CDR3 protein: CASSQDQLTSGGGDIQYF
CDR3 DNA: TGTGCCAGCAGCCAAGATCAGCTCACTAGCGGGGGTGGAGACATTCAGTACTTC

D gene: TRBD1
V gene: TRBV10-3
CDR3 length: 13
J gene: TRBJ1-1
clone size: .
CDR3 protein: CAIMTGGSTEAFF
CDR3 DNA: TGTGCCATCATGACAGGGGGGAGTACTGAAGCTTTCTTT

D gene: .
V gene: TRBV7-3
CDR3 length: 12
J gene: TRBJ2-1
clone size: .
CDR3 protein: CARIKANDEQFF
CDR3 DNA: TGTGCCAGGATTAAAGCTAACGATGAGCAGTTCTTC

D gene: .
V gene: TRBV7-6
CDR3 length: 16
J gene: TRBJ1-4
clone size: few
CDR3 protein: CASSLEARTRNEKLFF
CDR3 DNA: TGTGCCAGCAGCTTAGAGGCTCGGACAAGAAATGAAAAACTGTTTTTT

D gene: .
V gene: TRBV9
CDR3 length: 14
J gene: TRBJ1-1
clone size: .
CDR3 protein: CASSVDTLNTEAFF
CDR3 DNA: TGTGCCAGCAGCGTAGATACCCTGAACACTGAAGCTTTCTTT

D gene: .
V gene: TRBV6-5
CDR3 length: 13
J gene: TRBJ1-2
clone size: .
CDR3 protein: CASSSGAPRGYTF
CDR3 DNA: TGTGCCAGCAGCTCGGGGGCGCCCCGTGGCTACACCTTC

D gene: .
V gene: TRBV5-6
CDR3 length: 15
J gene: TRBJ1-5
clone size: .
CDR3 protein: CASSLSPSSNQPQHF
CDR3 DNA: TGTGCCAGCAGCTTGTCCCCATCCAGCAATCAGCCCCAGCATTTT

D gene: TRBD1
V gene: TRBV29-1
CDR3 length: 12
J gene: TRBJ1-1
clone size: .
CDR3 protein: CSGHRGDTEAFF
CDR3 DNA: TGCAGCGGGCACAGGGGGGACACTGAAGCTTTCTTT

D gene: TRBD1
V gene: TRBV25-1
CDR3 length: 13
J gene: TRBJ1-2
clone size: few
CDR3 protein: CASSEFGDRSYTF
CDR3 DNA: TGTGCCAGCAGTGAATTTGGGGACAGAAGCTACACCTTC

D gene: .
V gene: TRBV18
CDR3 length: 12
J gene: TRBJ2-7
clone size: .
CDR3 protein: CASSPTGPEQYF
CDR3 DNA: TGTGCCAGCTCACCGACTGGGCCCGAGCAGTACTTC